Listed here is a single TCR beta chain. Its cognate antigen is unknown. Thawed PBMCs were FACS-sorted into unstimulated CD4+CD25+CD127- regulatory T cells, CD4+CD25- non-regulatory cells, CD4 and CD8 cells. The V end lost 2 bases, the J end lost 4 bases, and 15 bases lay between the germline ends. The germline gives CDR1 SGHAT, CDR2 FQNNGV. CDR3 length: 15 residues. The data were produced by immunoSEQ multiplex PCR, yet TCRdb's version contains in-frame clones alone and is incomplete. The sample carries roughly 99,000 clones, over 85% recorded once. This record belongs to a study of Tregs in tolerant kidney transplant recipients. Whole-study results and caveats: Donor-specific Treg expansion exceeded global Treg expansion in tolerant patients, suggesting antigen drive. Biological reproducibility was not directly addressed, but technical replication error appeared minimal.

The chain recombines TRBV11-2 with TRBJ2-7, with D tentatively TRBD2 (7 bases). The sample consisted of CD4+ T cells from blood, taken before the transplant. The sequence was collected from a human donor who received a combined kidney and bone marrow transplant. Written as DNA, the CDR3 is TGTGCCAGCAGCTTACTAAACGGGGGGCGGTACGAGCAGTACTTC. Amino acid sequence: CASSLLNGGRYEQYF.